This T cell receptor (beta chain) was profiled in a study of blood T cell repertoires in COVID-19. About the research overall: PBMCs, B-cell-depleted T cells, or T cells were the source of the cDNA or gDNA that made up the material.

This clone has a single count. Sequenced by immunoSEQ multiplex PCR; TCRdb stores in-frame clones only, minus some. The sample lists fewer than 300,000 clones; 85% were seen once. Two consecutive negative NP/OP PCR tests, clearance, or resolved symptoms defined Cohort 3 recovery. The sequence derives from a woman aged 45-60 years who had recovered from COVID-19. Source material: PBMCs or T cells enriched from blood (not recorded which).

The CDR3, as DNA: TGTGCCAGCACCCCTCGGGCTAGCGGGCGAGAGACCCAGTACTTC. Amino acid sequence: CASTPRASGRETQYF. V usage is TRBV27 and J usage is TRBJ2-5; 8 bases fit TRBD2. V was pared by 7 bases and J by 4 bases, with 11 bases of the junction left unmatched. Per the germline V gene, CDR1 is MNHEY and CDR2 is SMNVEV (reference sequence). This CDR3 has 15 residues.